The 30 T cell receptor beta chains below all came from one sample that was sequenced in a study of neurological immune-mediated disorders. TCRdb redid the calling of the 5' RACE reads with MiXCR, one entry per CDR3 protein. Of under 45,000 distinct CDR3 sequences listed, about 13% are singletons. Sequenced sample: PBMCs. All receptors come from a female donor in good health.

Many counts were recorded for this clonotype. This CDR3 is CASSPSPANTEAFF. For the CDR3, the DNA is TGTGCCAGCAGCCCCAGTCCGGCGAACACTGAAGCTTTCTTT. The V and J genes are TRBV3-1 and TRBJ1-1, with no clear D. Trimming cost V 4 bases and J 1 base, with 10 bases left between them. The CDR3 is made up of 14 amino acids. CDR1 is LGHDT, CDR2 YNNKEL, per germline (reference sequence).

About this clonotype: This may be a read error: a much more frequent sequence differs by one nucleotide. This chain uses TRBV27 with TRBJ1-2; tentatively, D is TRBD1 (6 bases). This CDR3 has 14 residues. Per the germline V gene, CDR1 is MNHEY and CDR2 is SMNVEV (reference sequence). The CDR3 nucleotides read TGTGCCAGCAGATTATCAAGGGGGGCGCTTGGCTACACCTTC. It encodes CASRLSRGALGYTF.

This clonotype was observed a handful of times. V is TRBV5-8 and J is TRBJ2-1; D tentatively fits TRBD1 or TRBD2 (5 bases each). In germline, CDR1 is SGHTS, CDR2 YDEGEE. With 4 bases removed from V and 1 base from J, the gap between germline ends came to 15 bases. This CDR3 comprises 16 residues. DNA of the CDR3: TGTGCCAGCAGCCCCCGGGACCTACAATCCTACAATGAGCAGTTCTTC. This translates into CASSPRDLQSYNEQFF.

The rearrangement uses TRBV20-1 and TRBJ2-2, with D uncertain. Germline V gene sequence: CDR1 DFQATT, CDR2 SNEGSKA (reference sequence). V was clipped by 1 base and J by 0 bases, with 3 bases between them. CDR3 length equals 13 residues. CDR3 sequence: CSARAPNTGELFF. The CDR3 nucleotides read TGCAGTGCTAGAGCGCCGAACACCGGGGAGCTGTTTTTT.

In the case of this clonotype: A much bigger clone sits one base away, suggesting this may be a read error. Because it lacks the conserved phenylalanine or tryptophan at the end, this CDR3 is likely a read error. The V gene is TRBV29-1, the J gene TRBJ1-2, with D uncertain. CDR1 and CDR2 from the germline V gene are SQVTM and ANQGSEA. V was trimmed by 1 base and J by 7 bases, leaving 13 bases between them. CDR3 size: 13 residues. CDR3 sequence (DNA): TGCAGCGTTGAAGGGGGAAGGGAATCTGGCTACACCTCC. Translating it yields CSVEGGRESGYTS.

This clonotype was detected ten times or more. This rearrangement joins TRBV24-1 to TRBJ2-2; D might be TRBD2 (6 bases). CDR1 and CDR2 (germline): KGHDR, SFDVKD. The germline V and J ends were trimmed by 7 bases and 5 bases, with 13 bases remaining between them. The CDR3 totals 14 residues. DNA for the CDR3: TGTGCCACCAGCGGTAGGGGAGGAACCGGGGAGCTGTTTTTT. Amino acid sequence: CATSGRGGTGELFF.

This clonotype was observed at least ten times. The chain employs TRBV7-2 and TRBJ2-7, with a tentative D call TRBD2 (6 bases). The V gene's germline CDR1 is SGHTA and CDR2 FQGNSA. The length of the CDR3 is 15 residues. V shed 1 base and J shed 8 bases, with 18 bases lying between them. The CDR3 region is CASSLEPTGGRQQYF. CDR3 coding DNA: TGTGCCAGCAGCTTAGAGCCCACTGGGGGGAGGCAGCAGTACTTC.

This clonotype was observed at least ten times. The gene calls are TRBV7-9 and TRBJ2-1; 8 nucleotides line up with TRBD1. The CDR3 contains 16 residues. Germline V gene data show CDR1 as SEHNR and CDR2 as FQNEAQ (reference sequence). The ends lost 1 base at V and 2 bases at J; junction bases unmatched: 4. CDR3 DNA sequence: TGTGCCAGCAGCTTAGGAGGACAGGGAGCCTACAATGAGCAGTTCTTC. Encoded protein: CASSLGGQGAYNEQFF.

This clonotype was recorded at least ten times. The V call is TRBV5-1, the J call TRBJ2-2; D ambiguous. The CDR3 is made up of 14 amino acids. Germline V CDR1 and CDR2: SGHRS, YFSETQ. V was trimmed by 0 bases and J by 7 bases, leaving 10 bases between them. This CDR3 is CASSLVELGGELFF. In DNA, the CDR3 is TGCGCCAGCAGCTTGGTGGAGTTAGGCGGGGAGCTGTTTTTT.

This clonotype was picked up many times. The chain carries TRBV10-3 and TRBJ2-7, with D perhaps TRBD1 or TRBD2 (5 bases each). Trimming cost V 4 bases and J 2 bases, with 9 bases left between them. Germline V gene data show CDR1 as ENHRY and CDR2 as SYGVKD. CDR3 length: 13 amino acids. The CDR3 region has the DNA TGTGCCATCAGTGGTGGGACGACCTACGAGCAGTACTTC. It yields the protein CAISGGTTYEQYF.

This clonotype has at least ten counts. This chain joins TRBV20-1 and TRBJ1-1; 8 positions agree with TRBD1. V dropped 5 bases and J dropped 3; count of bases not matched to a gene: 5. The CDR3 totals 13 residues. CDR1 is DFQATT, CDR2 SNEGSKA, per germline (reference sequence). CDR3 coding DNA: TGCAGTGCTCGGACAGGGTGGGACACTGAAGCTTTCTTT. It specifies CSARTGWDTEAFF.

This clonotype showed up many times. The chain joins TRBV5-1 to TRBJ2-3; 7 bases are shared with TRBD2. The CDR3 is 15 residues long. Trimming at V came to 1 base and at J to 2 bases, leaving 4 bases not matched to a gene. Germline V gene data show CDR1 as SGHRS and CDR2 as YFSETQ. The CDR3 sequence is CASSLITSDTDTQYF. CDR3 coding DNA: TGCGCCAGCAGCTTGATTACTAGCGACACAGATACGCAGTATTTT.

Many counts were recorded for this clonotype. The chain is built from TRBV7-8 and TRBJ1-2; 9 bases are shared with TRBD1. Germline loops: CDR1 SGHVS, CDR2 FQNEAQ. This CDR3 is 14 amino acids long. V trimming: 5 bases; J trimming: 6 bases; junction bases outside the gene matches: 7. The CDR3 DNA reads TGTGCCAGCAGCCCTTGGACAGGGGTGGATGGCTACACCTTC. Translating gives CASSPWTGVDGYTF.

This clonotype was found many times. This chain joins TRBV20-1 and TRBJ2-7; D is perhaps TRBD1 or TRBD2 (6 bases each). V dropped 5 bases and J dropped 5 bases, with 19 bases sitting between them. Looked up from germline, CDR1 is DFQATT and CDR2 is SNEGSKA (reference sequence). This CDR3 comprises 14 residues. The CDR3 DNA reads as TGCAGTGCTCTTACAGGAGGGGGGATCAACGAGCAGTACTTC. It specifies CSALTGGGINEQYF.

There are many counts of this clonotype. The V gene is TRBV3-1, the J gene TRBJ2-3; 8 nucleotides match TRBD1. V shed 4 bases, J shed 2 bases, and the junction held 2 bases outside the gene matches. The CDR3 loop spans 14 amino acids. Germline V gene sequence: CDR1 LGHDT, CDR2 YNNKEL (reference sequence). The DNA of the CDR3 is TGTGCCAGCAGCCGACAGGGGTACACAGATACGCAGTATTTT. Its translation: CASSRQGYTDTQYF.

This clonotype came up many times. The chain links TRBV5-1 to TRBJ2-3; D might be TRBD1 (6 bases). The CDR3 spans 15 residues. V lost 4 bases and J 5 bases, leaving 17 bases between the germline ends. Germline CDR1 is SGHRS and CDR2 is YFSETQ. The CDR3 DNA reads TGCGCCAGCAGCATCGACAGGTCAGGGGTAGATACGCAGTATTTT. It yields the protein CASSIDRSGVDTQYF.

This clonotype has at least ten counts. The chain has TRBV20-1 and TRBJ2-1; a possible D gene is TRBD2 (7 bases). The V gene lost 5 bases and the J gene lost 6 bases, with 11 bases spanning the gap. The CDR3 runs to 12 residues. CDR1 and CDR2 from the germline V gene are DFQATT and SNEGSKA (reference sequence). This CDR3 is CSAGGGGNEQFF. In DNA form, the CDR3 reads TGCAGTGCTGGGGGCGGGGGCAATGAGCAGTTCTTC.

The V call is TRBV6-1, the J call TRBJ1-4, with 10 positions matching TRBD1. V lost 6 bases to trimming and J lost 8 bases; unmatched junction nucleotides: 9. There are 15 residues in the CDR3. Per germline, CDR1 MNHNS and CDR2 SASEGT. CDR3 protein: CASSGSGTGDEKLFF. The CDR3, as DNA: TGTGCCAGCAGCGGATCCGGGACAGGGGACGAAAAACTGTTTTTT.

V is TRBV19 and J is TRBJ1-5; D possibly corresponds to TRBD1 (6 bases). This CDR3 is built from 16 residues. CDR1 LNHDA and CDR2 SQIVND come from the germline V gene (reference sequence). Trimming stripped 4 bases from V and 5 bases from J, with 18 bases between. The CDR3 protein is CASSNPGALGDQPQHF. CDR3 DNA: TGTGCCAGTAGTAATCCGGGGGCGCTAGGTGATCAGCCCCAGCATTTT.

This clonotype showed up many times. This sequence joins TRBV5-1 and TRBJ1-1; a possible D gene is TRBD1 (5 bases). V lost 8 bases and J 5 bases, leaving 19 bases between the germline ends. CDR1 SGHRS and CDR2 YFSETQ come from the germline V gene. The CDR3 is 14 amino acids. CDR3 sequence (DNA): TGCGCCAGTCAGACCGCGGGGGAGGGGACTGAAGCTTTCTTT. Translated, it gives CASQTAGEGTEAFF.

This clonotype has at least ten counts. Written as DNA, the CDR3 is TGTGCCAGCAGTTCACCCGGGACAGGGGGCTACGAGCAGTACTTC. It specifies CASSSPGTGGYEQYF. V gene TRBV6-5 combines with J gene TRBJ2-7; 11 bases map to TRBD1. J was trimmed by 3 bases and V by 4 bases; bases with no gene match: 5. Germline V gene lookup returns CDR1 MNHEY and CDR2 SVGAGI. The CDR3 extends over 15 amino acids.

With regard to this clonotype: One base away lies a much larger clone, so this may be a sequencing read error. The chain joins TRBV19 to TRBJ2-2, with unresolved D. CDR3 length equals 15 residues. V lost 3 bases to trimming and J lost 4 bases, with 12 bases between them. Germline lookup yields CDR1 LNHDA and CDR2 SQIVND (reference sequence). The CDR3 DNA reads as TGTGCCAGTAGTATTGGGGAACCATTCACCGGGGAGCTGTTTTTT. It translates to CASSIGEPFTGELFF.

At least ten counts were recorded for this clonotype. The rearrangement uses TRBV5-1 and TRBJ2-3; 10 bases match TRBD1. Germline V gives CDR1 SGHRS, CDR2 YFSETQ. The CDR3 is made up of 15 amino acids. The CDR3 DNA is TGCTCCACCCGGACGGGACAGGGGAGGGGAGATACGCAGTATTTT. Protein sequence: CSTRTGQGRGDTQYF. The full variable domain, its missing parts supplied by reference TRBV5-1 and TRBJ2-3, is KAGVTQTPRYLIKTRGQQVTLSCSPISGHRSVSWYQQTPGQGLQFLFEYFSETQRNKGNFPGRFSGRQFSNSRSEMNVSTLELGDSALYLCSTRTGQGRGDTQYFGPGTRLTVL.

This clonotype was recorded many times. This rearrangement joins TRBV20-1 to TRBJ2-5; unclear D gene. The germline gives CDR1 DFQATT, CDR2 SNEGSKA (reference sequence). Trimming left V 5 bases short and J 7 bases short, with 17 bases between. The CDR3 is 13 residues long. CDR3 coding DNA: TGCAGTGCTCAGACGGCAATTCTGTCGACCCAGTACTTC. As protein: CSAQTAILSTQYF.

In this sample, this clonotype turned up once. A much larger clone lies one base from this, so it may be a read error. The rearrangement joins TRBV7-9 to TRBJ2-3, with TRBD2 identical over 14 bases. CDR3 length: 18 residues. Germline V gene lookup returns CDR1 SEHNR and CDR2 FQNEAQ (reference sequence). The CDR3 bases are TGTGCCAACAGCTTAGGGCGGACTAGCGGGAGGCGTATAGATACGCAGTATTTT. Its protein product is CANSLGRTSGRRIDTQYF.

This clonotype was seen repeatedly, ten times or more. The genes are TRBV30 and TRBJ2-7; TRBD2 matches 9 bases. V trimming: 8 bases; J trimming: 2 bases; junction bases outside the gene matches: 13. The germline V gene encodes CDR1 GTSNPN and CDR2 SVGIG (reference sequence). The length of the CDR3 is 15 residues. This chain's CDR3 is CAGKSPGTSTYEQYF. The DNA for the CDR3 is TGTGCCGGTAAATCGCCCGGGACTAGCACCTACGAGCAGTACTTC.

This clonotype was recorded many times. The chain recombines TRBV5-6 with TRBJ2-5; TRBD2 matches at 10 bases. Per germline, CDR1 SGHDT and CDR2 YYEEEE. The CDR3 runs 18 residues. J was trimmed by 7 bases and V by 3 bases; bases with no gene match: 18. DNA for the CDR3: TGTGCCAGCAGCTGGGGGCGGACTAGCGGAAGAAGGGGTGTGACCCAGTACTTC. Protein sequence: CASSWGRTSGRRGVTQYF.

This clonotype was found many times. The chain carries TRBV20-1 and TRBJ2-5, with 8 bases that match TRBD2. Looked up from germline, CDR1 is DFQATT and CDR2 is SNEGSKA (reference sequence). V gave up 1 base and J gave up 5 bases; unmatched junction bases: 9. CDR3 length: 15 amino acids. CDR3 DNA sequence: TGCAGTGCTAGAGCGGATAGCGGGGCACGGGAGACCCAGTACTTC. This sequence encodes CSARADSGARETQYF.

This clonotype was observed many times. The genes are TRBV5-6 and TRBJ1-1; tentatively, D is TRBD1 (5 bases). Trimming stripped 0 bases from V and 6 bases from J, with 12 bases between. The CDR3 covers 14 residues. Per the germline V gene, CDR1 is SGHDT and CDR2 is YYEEEE. The CDR3 DNA reads TGTGCCAGCAGCTTGGAATTGGACATACCTGAAGCTTTCTTT. Residues: CASSLELDIPEAFF.

This clonotype was found many times. The V call is TRBV5-6, the J call TRBJ1-2, with 9 bases identical to TRBD1. CDR3 length: 14 residues. Germline CDR1 is SGHDT and CDR2 is YYEEEE. V gave up 6 bases and J gave up 4 bases; unmatched junction bases: 7. CDR3 sequence reads: CASTGTGTIYGYTF. The CDR3 nucleotides are TGTGCCAGCACAGGGACAGGGACAATCTATGGCTACACCTTC.